This TCR beta chain originates from a study of blood T cell repertoires in COVID-19. The V gene lost 6 bases and the J gene lost 6 bases, with 15 bases spanning the gap. The V gene's germline CDR1 is MNHEY and CDR2 SVGAGI. The CDR3 consists of 13 residues. The method was immunoSEQ multiplex PCR; TCRdb's version includes in-frame clones alone and lacks a portion of them. The profile covers about 250,000 clones, with around 88% appearing a single time and roughly 5% taken by the ten largest. The sequenced material came from peripheral blood. This rearrangement joins TRBV6-5 to TRBJ2-7, with D possibly matching TRBD1 (6 bases). The receptor was derived from an older man with acute or convalescent COVID-19. CDR3 protein: CASRETGRSEQYF. The CDR3 nucleotides are TGTGCCAGCAGAGAGACAGGCCGGAGCGAGCAGTACTTC.